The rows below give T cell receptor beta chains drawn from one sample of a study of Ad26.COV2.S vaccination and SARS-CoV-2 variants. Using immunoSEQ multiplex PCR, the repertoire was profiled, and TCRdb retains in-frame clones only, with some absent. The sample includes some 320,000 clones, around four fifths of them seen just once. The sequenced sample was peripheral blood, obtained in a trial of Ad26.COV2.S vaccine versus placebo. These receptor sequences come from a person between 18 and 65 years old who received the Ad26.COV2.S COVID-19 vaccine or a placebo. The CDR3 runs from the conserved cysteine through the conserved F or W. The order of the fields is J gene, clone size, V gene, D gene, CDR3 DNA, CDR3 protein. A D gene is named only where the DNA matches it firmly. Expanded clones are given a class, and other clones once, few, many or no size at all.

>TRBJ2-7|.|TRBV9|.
TGTGCCAGCAGCGTAGGCGGGGCCCGGCGGTACGAGCAGTACTTC
CASSVGGARRYEQYF
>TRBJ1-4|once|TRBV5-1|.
TGCGCCAGCAGCTTGGGGTCGGGCTATGAAAAACTGTTTTTT
CASSLGSGYEKLFF
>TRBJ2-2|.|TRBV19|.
TGTGCCAGTTCAGAGTGGGACACCGGGGAGCTGTTTTTT
CASSEWDTGELFF
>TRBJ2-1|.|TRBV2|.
TGTGCCAGCAGTGCTTACAATGAGCAGTTCTTC
CASSAYNEQFF
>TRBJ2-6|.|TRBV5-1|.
TGCGCCAGCAGCTTGGGAAGAGACTCTGGGGCCAACGTCCTGACTTTC
CASSLGRDSGANVLTF
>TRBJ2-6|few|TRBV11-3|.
TGTGCCAGCAGCTACCCGGGGGGGACAGGTGGGGCCAACGTCCTGACTTTC
CASSYPGGTGGANVLTF
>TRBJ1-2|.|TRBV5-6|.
TGTGCCAGCAGCCGGGTCGGTCCCCATGGCTACACCTTC
CASSRVGPHGYTF
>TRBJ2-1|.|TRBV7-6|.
TGTGCCAGCAGCTTAGTAAGTGCGGTCAAGAACAATGAGCAGTTCTTC
CASSLVSAVKNNEQFF
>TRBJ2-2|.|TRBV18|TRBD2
TGTGCCAGCTCACTCAGACTAGCGTCGAACACCGGGGAGCTGTTTTTT
CASSLRLASNTGELFF
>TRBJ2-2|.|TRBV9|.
TGTGCCAGCAGCGTAAGGGGCCGAGGGCCGTACACCGGGGAGCTGTTTTTT
CASSVRGRGPYTGELFF
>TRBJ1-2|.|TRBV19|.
TGTGCCAGTAGTATAGATACTGGCTATGGCTACACCTTC
CASSIDTGYGYTF
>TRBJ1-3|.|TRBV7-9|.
TGTGCCAGCAGCCTGGTTGAGGGGACAAACACCATATATTTT
CASSLVEGTNTIYF
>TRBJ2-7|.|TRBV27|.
TGTGCCAGCCAAACCTGGGGGGACTACGAGCAGTACTTC
CASQTWGDYEQYF
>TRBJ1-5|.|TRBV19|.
TGTGCCAGTAGGCAAATACAGGGAAGCAATCAGCCCCAGCATTTT
CASRQIQGSNQPQHF
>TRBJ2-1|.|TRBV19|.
TGTGCCAGTAGCCCCGGGACCAAGCCTTACAATGAGCAGTTCTTC
CASSPGTKPYNEQFF
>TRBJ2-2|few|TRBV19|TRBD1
TGTGCCAGTAGTATTTCGAGACAGGGGAACACCGGGGAGCTGTTTTTT
CASSISRQGNTGELFF
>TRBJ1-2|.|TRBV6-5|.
TGTGCCAGCAGCCCGGACAGCCTCTATGGCTACACCTTC
CASSPDSLYGYTF
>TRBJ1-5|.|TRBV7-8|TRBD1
TGTGCCAGCAGCCGCGACAGGGATCAGCCCCAGCATTTT
CASSRDRDQPQHF
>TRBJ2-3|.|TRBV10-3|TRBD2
TGTGCCATCAGTGAGATACCGGGACTAGCGGGGGTTAGAGATACGCAGTATTTT
CAISEIPGLAGVRDTQYF
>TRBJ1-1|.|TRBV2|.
TGTGCCAGCCGCAGAATGGAGAACACTGAAGCTTTCTTT
CASRRMENTEAFF
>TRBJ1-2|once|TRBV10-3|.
TGTGCCATCACCTCCCAGCTTGGGGGGGGCCCTGGCTACACCTTC
CAITSQLGGGPGYTF
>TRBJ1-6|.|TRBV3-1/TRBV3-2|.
TGTGCCAGCAGCCAAGATACTAGCACATCACCCCTCCACTTT
CASSQDTSTSPLHF
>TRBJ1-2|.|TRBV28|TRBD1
TGTGCCAGCAGTCCGCCGGGACAGGGTGATGGCTACACCTTC
CASSPPGQGDGYTF
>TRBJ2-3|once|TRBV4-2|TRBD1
TGTGCCAGCAGCCAAGTCCAGGGGGGCACAGATACGCAGTATTTT
CASSQVQGGTDTQYF
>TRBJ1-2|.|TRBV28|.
TGTGCCAGCAGTAGTTTAGTCGGGGTCGACTATGGCTACACCTTC
CASSSLVGVDYGYTF
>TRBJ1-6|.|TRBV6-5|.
TGTGCCAGCAGTTACGATATCAGGGGTTGGAATTCACCCCTCCACTTT
CASSYDIRGWNSPLHF
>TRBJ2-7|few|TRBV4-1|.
TGCGCCAGCAGCCAAGGGATTCAGCCGGCCTACGAGCAGTACTTC
CASSQGIQPAYEQYF
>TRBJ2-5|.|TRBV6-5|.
TGTGCCAGCAGTAACCCATGGCAAGAGACCCAGTACTTC
CASSNPWQETQYF
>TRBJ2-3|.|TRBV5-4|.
TGTGCCAGCAGCTTGAATATTGGGGGGGCCGGCACAGATACGCAGTATTTT
CASSLNIGGAGTDTQYF
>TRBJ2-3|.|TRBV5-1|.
TGCGCCAGCAGCAGTGAGGGGGTTACCACAGATACGCAGTATTTT
CASSSEGVTTDTQYF